The clone carrying this TCR beta chain was observed many times. Its antigen is unknown. This record belongs to a study of T cells in Graves' hyperthyroidism and ophthalmopathy. Study-wide results and caveats: A model of 13 V-J features distinguished ophthalmopathy from stable hyperthyroidism.

Researchers amplified the TCR beta CDR3 regions from RNA transcripts. The HTBI primer set drove a first-round RT-PCR of the TCR CDR3. TCRdb analysed the multiplex PCR reads with MiXCR anew, one entry per CDR3 protein. The sample contains about 290,000 distinct CDR3 sequences, roughly 15% of which appear only once. V gave up 4 bases and J gave up 0 bases, with 14 bases separating them. The CDR3 loop spans 15 amino acids. Per the germline V gene, CDR1 is SGHRS and CDR2 is YFSETQ. The sequencing input was blood. The V and J genes are TRBV5-1 and TRBJ2-7; perhaps D is TRBD1 or TRBD2 (5 bases each). The receptor's source is a woman in her forties with Graves' hyperthyroidism. CDR3 DNA sequence: TGCGCCAGCAGCCCAACCGGGACCAGCTCCTACGAGCAGTACTTC. Translated, it gives CASSPTGTSSYEQYF.